The rows below give T cell receptor beta chains drawn from one sample of a study of human T cells and chemical hapten exposure. Via MiXCR, TCRdb re-called the RACE reads, giving one row per CDR3 protein. The sample contains 30,000 to 40,000 distinct CDR3 sequences, less than 6% of which appear only once. Sequences were obtained from whole blood. The receptors originated from a human donor in good health. Some clones in this sample may be carry-over from other donors' samples. Each CDR3 is given with its conserved first and last residue. The D gene is left open where the match is weak. Rows may omit the clone size; those that give it use once, few, many or a size class.

D gene	V gene	J gene	clone size	CDR3 protein	CDR3 DNA
NA	TRBV20-1	TRBJ1-6	many	CSASIRLNSPLHF	TGCAGTGCTAGTATCCGGCTTAATTCACCCCTCCACTTT
TRBD1	TRBV12-3/TRBV12-4	TRBJ2-7	many	CASTRDRLPNEQYF	TGTGCCAGCACCCGGGACAGGTTGCCTAACGAGCAGTACTTC
TRBD1	TRBV24-1	TRBJ2-5	many	CATRGQGTETQYF	TGTGCCACCAGAGGACAGGGAACAGAGACCCAGTACTTC
NA	TRBV7-6	TRBJ2-7	medium-sized	CASSPGPNYEQYF	TGTGCCAGCAGCCCGGGACCGAACTACGAGCAGTACTTC
TRBD1	TRBV7-9	TRBJ1-2	many	CASSFGQGYGYTF	TGTGCCAGCAGTTTTGGACAGGGCTATGGCTACACCTTC
NA	TRBV6-2/TRBV6-3	TRBJ1-1	many	CASSYSTEGGSEAFF	TGTGCCAGCAGTTATTCGACCGAGGGAGGCTCTGAAGCTTTCTTT
TRBD2	TRBV11-2	TRBJ2-1	medium-sized	CASSLDPNPSGSFFF	TGTGCCAGCAGCTTAGATCCGAATCCTAGCGGGAGTTTTTTCTTC
TRBD1	TRBV7-8	TRBJ1-1	NA	CASSPLAPDRGAEAFF	TGTGCCAGCAGCCCCCTGGCCCCCGACAGGGGCGCTGAAGCTTTCTTT
NA	TRBV6-5	TRBJ2-6	many	CASCSGANVLTF	TGTGCCAGCTGTTCCGGGGCCAACGTCCTGACTTTC
NA	TRBV6-6	TRBJ1-5	many	CASRGQGQPQHF	TGTGCCAGCAGGGGCCAGGGACAGCCCCAGCATTTT
NA	TRBV9	TRBJ2-1	NA	CASSVGAHNEQFF	TGTGCCAGCAGCGTAGGGGCCCACAATGAGCAGTTCTTC
NA	TRBV29-1	TRBJ2-2	NA	CSIREAGELFF	TGCAGCATCCGGGAAGCCGGGGAGCTGTTTTTT
NA	TRBV6-2/TRBV6-3	TRBJ2-3	many	CASSDVGAWGTDTQYF	TGTGCCAGCAGTGATGTTGGAGCGTGGGGAACAGATACGCAGTATTTT
NA	TRBV7-8	TRBJ2-2	NA	CASSLQLALTGELFF	TGTGCCAGCAGCCTCCAACTAGCTTTAACCGGGGAGCTGTTTTTT
TRBD2	TRBV4-3	TRBJ2-5	many	CASSQERGGQETQYF	TGCGCCAGCAGCCAAGAGCGGGGGGGCCAAGAGACCCAGTACTTC
NA	TRBV5-4	TRBJ1-1	many	CASSFANTEAFF	TGTGCCAGCAGCTTTGCGAACACTGAAGCTTTCTTT
NA	TRBV4-3	TRBJ1-4	many	CASSQDTIAGGEKLFF	TGCGCCAGCAGCCAAGATACCATCGCGGGAGGTGAAAAACTGTTTTTT
NA	TRBV6-6	TRBJ2-1	few	CASSYSGQGHYNEQFF	TGTGCCAGCAGTTACTCGGGGCAGGGGCACTACAATGAGCAGTTCTTC
NA	TRBV4-1	TRBJ1-4	many	CASSQDLGGGREKLFF	TGCGCCAGCAGCCAAGATCTTGGAGGGGGTCGAGAAAAACTGTTTTTT
TRBD2	TRBV12-3/TRBV12-4	TRBJ2-1	few	CASSFSSGGRAYNEQFF	TGTGCCAGCAGTTTTAGTAGCGGGGGGCGGGCCTACAATGAGCAGTTCTTC
NA	TRBV3-1	TRBJ2-3	many	CASSQEVPGGRGTDTQYF	TGTGCCAGCAGCCAAGAAGTCCCAGGAGGTCGGGGCACAGATACGCAGTATTTT
NA	TRBV5-1	TRBJ2-3	many	CASSLVGGVDTQYF	TGCGCCAGCAGCTTGGTTGGCGGGGTGGATACGCAGTATTTT
TRBD2	TRBV5-1	TRBJ2-1	many	CASFREDSYNEQFF	TGCGCCAGCTTCCGGGAGGACTCCTACAATGAGCAGTTCTTC
TRBD1	TRBV7-6	TRBJ2-3	NA	CASSGQGRGDTQYF	TGTGCCAGCAGCGGACAGGGGAGAGGGGATACGCAGTATTTT
NA	TRBV5-1	TRBJ2-3	few	CASSLEQVTDTQYF	TGCGCCAGCAGCTTGGAACAAGTAACAGATACGCAGTATTTT
NA	TRBV29-1	TRBJ2-5	many	CSVDRGRTQYF	TGCAGCGTTGACCGGGGAAGGACCCAGTACTTC
TRBD1	TRBV20-1	TRBJ1-5	few	CSALTGPGQPQHF	TGCAGTGCTTTGACAGGGCCAGGGCAGCCCCAGCATTTT
NA	TRBV2	TRBJ2-3	NA	CASSEVREFTDTQYF	TGTGCCAGCAGTGAGGTCAGGGAATTCACAGATACGCAGTATTTT
TRBD2	TRBV20-1	TRBJ2-3	many	CSASPWSGEGTDTQYF	TGCAGTGCTTCCCCTTGGAGCGGGGAGGGGACAGATACGCAGTATTTT
NA	TRBV7-9	TRBJ2-7	few	CASSLSGDNYEQYF	TGTGCCAGCAGCTTATCTGGGGACAATTACGAGCAGTACTTC
NA	TRBV3-1	TRBJ2-7	many	CASSQVDVGEQYF	TGTGCCAGCAGCCAAGTGGACGTAGGTGAGCAGTACTTC
NA	TRBV29-1	TRBJ1-5	few	CSAGDPNQPQHF	TGCAGCGCTGGGGATCCCAATCAGCCCCAGCATTTT
NA	TRBV2	TRBJ2-1	many	CASSERVMGWFF	TGTGCCAGCAGTGAAAGGGTGATGGGTTGGTTCTTC
TRBD1	TRBV7-2	TRBJ1-1	many	CASRQGSWTEAFF	TGTGCCAGCAGACAGGGGTCGTGGACTGAAGCTTTCTTT
TRBD1	TRBV10-3	TRBJ2-2	many	CAIRDSSFKTGELFF	TGTGCCATCCGGGACAGCTCCTTTAAAACCGGGGAGCTGTTTTTT
TRBD2	TRBV20-1	TRBJ2-7	many	CSATSGTNYEQYF	TGCAGTGCTACTAGCGGGACTAACTACGAGCAGTACTTC
NA	TRBV7-2	TRBJ1-5	NA	CASSSEMNQPQHF	TGTGCCAGCAGCTCCGAGATGAATCAGCCCCAGCATTTT
TRBD1	TRBV20-1	TRBJ1-5	many	CSAPFPGTAYQPQHF	TGCAGTGCTCCTTTCCCCGGGACAGCTTATCAGCCCCAGCATTTT
NA	TRBV20-1	TRBJ2-2	many	CSASSVATGELFF	TGCAGTGCTAGTTCTGTAGCCACCGGGGAGCTGTTTTTT
NA	TRBV21-1	TRBJ2-1	many	CASSTTSGRTSYINEQFF	TGTGCCAGCAGCACGACTAGCGGGAGGACGTCCTACATCAATGAGCAGTTCTTC
TRBD2	TRBV29-1	TRBJ2-7	NA	CSVEWEGTPEQYF	TGCAGCGTTGAGTGGGAGGGAACCCCCGAGCAGTACTTC
TRBD2	TRBV6-6	TRBJ2-1	many	CASERGGYNEQFF	TGTGCCAGCGAGCGGGGGGGGTACAATGAGCAGTTCTTC
NA	TRBV7-2	TRBJ1-1	many	CASSLTGPMNTEAFF	TGTGCCAGCAGCTTGACAGGCCCCATGAACACTGAAGCTTTCTTT
NA	TRBV12-3/TRBV12-4	TRBJ2-3	many	CASSLARGRSSTDTQYF	TGTGCCAGCAGTTTAGCACGTGGGAGATCTAGCACAGATACGCAGTATTTT
NA	TRBV5-1	TRBJ1-4	few	CASSLAGTSNEKLFF	TGCGCCAGCAGCTTGGCCGGGACGTCTAATGAAAAACTGTTTTTT
NA	TRBV7-2	TRBJ2-3	many	CASSLARVSSTDTQYF	TGTGCCAGCAGCTTAGCCAGGGTCTCAAGCACAGATACGCAGTATTTT
NA	TRBV7-2	TRBJ2-1	many	CASSKDYNEQFF	TGTGCCAGCAGCAAAGATTACAATGAGCAGTTCTTC
TRBD2	TRBV6-4	TRBJ2-3	many	CASSDGTSGADTQYF	TGTGCCAGCAGTGACGGGACTAGCGGGGCAGATACGCAGTATTTT
NA	TRBV6-6	TRBJ2-6	NA	CASRSAGTPSSGANVLTF	TGTGCCAGCAGATCCGCCGGGACTCCGAGCTCTGGGGCCAACGTCCTGACTTTC
NA	TRBV29-1	TRBJ2-3	many	CSVVESTDTQYF	TGCAGCGTTGTGGAAAGCACAGATACGCAGTATTTT
NA	TRBV2	TRBJ2-2	many	CASNSYPGELFF	TGTGCCAGCAACAGTTATCCCGGGGAGCTGTTTTTT
NA	TRBV20-1	TRBJ1-5	many	CSALTRQSDQPQHF	TGCAGTGCTCTCACGCGACAGTCGGATCAGCCCCAGCATTTT
NA	TRBV20-1	TRBJ2-3	many	CSALYGKVPDTQYF	TGCAGTGCCCTCTACGGGAAGGTACCAGATACGCAGTATTTT
NA	TRBV6-5	TRBJ2-3	few	CASSYRQASTDTQYF	TGTGCCAGCAGTTACCGGCAAGCTAGCACAGATACGCAGTATTTT
TRBD1	TRBV18	TRBJ1-4	NA	CASSPRGTGSEKLFF	TGTGCCAGCTCACCACGGGGGACAGGGAGTGAAAAACTGTTTTTT